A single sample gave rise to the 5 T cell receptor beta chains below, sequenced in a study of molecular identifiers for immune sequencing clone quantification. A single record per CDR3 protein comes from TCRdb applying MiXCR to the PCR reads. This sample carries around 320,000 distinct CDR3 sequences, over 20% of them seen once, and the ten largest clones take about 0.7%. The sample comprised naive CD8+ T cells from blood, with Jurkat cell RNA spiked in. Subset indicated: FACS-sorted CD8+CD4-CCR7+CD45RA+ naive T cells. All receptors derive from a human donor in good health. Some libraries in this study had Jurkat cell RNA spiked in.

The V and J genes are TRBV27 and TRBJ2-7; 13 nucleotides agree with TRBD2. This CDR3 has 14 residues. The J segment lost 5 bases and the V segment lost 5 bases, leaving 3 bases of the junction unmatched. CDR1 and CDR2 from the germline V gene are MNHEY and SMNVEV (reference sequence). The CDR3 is CASSGLAGAHEQYF. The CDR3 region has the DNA TGTGCCAGCAGTGGACTAGCGGGGGCCCACGAGCAGTACTTC.

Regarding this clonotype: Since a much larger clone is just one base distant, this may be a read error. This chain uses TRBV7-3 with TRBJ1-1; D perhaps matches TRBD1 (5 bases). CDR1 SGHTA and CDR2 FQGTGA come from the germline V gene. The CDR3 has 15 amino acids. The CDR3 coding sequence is TGTGCCAGCAGCCTATCCGGGGGACTGAACGCTGAAGCTTTCTTT. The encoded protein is CASSLSGGLNAEAFF. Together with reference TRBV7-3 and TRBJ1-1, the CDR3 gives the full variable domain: GAGVSQTPSNKVTEKGKYVELRCDPISGHTALYWYRQSLGQGPEFLIYFQGTGAADDSGLPNDRFFAVRPEGSVSTLKIQRTERGDSAVYLCASSLSGGLNAEAFFGQGTRLTVV.

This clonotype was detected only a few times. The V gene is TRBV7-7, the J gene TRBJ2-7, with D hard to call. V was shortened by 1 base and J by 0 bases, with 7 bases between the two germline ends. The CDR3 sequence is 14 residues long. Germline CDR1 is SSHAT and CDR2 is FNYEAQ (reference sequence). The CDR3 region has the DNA TGTGCCAGCAGCTTAGGTGAGGACTCCTACGAGCAGTACTTC. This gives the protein CASSLGEDSYEQYF.

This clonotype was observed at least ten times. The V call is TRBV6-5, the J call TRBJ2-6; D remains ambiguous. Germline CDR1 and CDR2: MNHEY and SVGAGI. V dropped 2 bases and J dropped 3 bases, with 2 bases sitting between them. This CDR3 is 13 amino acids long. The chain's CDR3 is CASSYSGANVLTF. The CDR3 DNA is TGTGCCAGCAGTTACAGTGGGGCCAACGTCCTGACTTTC.

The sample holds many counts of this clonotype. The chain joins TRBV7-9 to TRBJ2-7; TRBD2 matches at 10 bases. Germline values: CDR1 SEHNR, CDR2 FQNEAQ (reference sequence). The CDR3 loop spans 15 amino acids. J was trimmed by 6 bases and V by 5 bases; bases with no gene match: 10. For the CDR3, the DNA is TGTGCCAGCAGCCCAAAGGGCTCTAGCGGGAGCGAGCAGTACTTC. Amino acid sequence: CASSPKGSSGSEQYF.